The entry that follows covers one T cell receptor beta chain sequence. Its specificity is unknown. The PCR contained 60 Vbeta and 13 Jbeta primers. Produced via immunoSEQ multiplex PCR; TCRdb's table is partial and in-frame only. The sample includes some 110,000 clones, 65% to 75% of them seen just once. The data were obtained in a study of cytomegalovirus exposure and HLA in healthy donors. The study, taken as a whole, reports: Being productive about 90% or about 30% of the time was typical of most TCR beta V segments in an earlier analysis. V segments that were indistinguishable, TRBV6-2 and TRBV6-3 among them, were omitted from analysis.

This CDR3 has 13 residues. Trimming took off 5 bases at V and 2 bases at J, with 9 bases between the two ends. CDR1 and CDR2 (germline): SGHTA, FQGTGA. The J gene is TRBJ1-1, the V gene TRBV7-3; D uncertain. This receptor was obtained from a man aged 25-40 years in good health and CMV-seropositive. Sequencing was performed on PBMCs. DNA for the CDR3: TGTGCCAGCAGCCGAGGCCGTAACACTGAAGCTTTCTTT. Protein: CASSRGRNTEAFF. The whole variable domain, filled in from reference TRBV7-3 and TRBJ1-1, reads GAGVSQTPSNKVTEKGKYVELRCDPISGHTALYWYRQSLGQGPEFLIYFQGTGAADDSGLPNDRFFAVRPEGSVSTLKIQRTERGDSAVYLCASSRGRNTEAFFGQGTRLTVV.